One and the same sample provided the 5 T cell receptor beta chains below, sequenced in a study of neurological immune-mediated disorders. TCRdb re-derived calls from the 5' RACE reads in MiXCR, one entry per CDR3 protein. Seen here are over 60,000 distinct CDR3 sequences, 4% to 6% observed once, and the top ten hold 2.8%. Source material: PBMCs. The receptors originated from a woman aged 25-40 years with multiple sclerosis.

This clonotype occurred a few times. The rearrangement links TRBV6-6 to TRBJ1-2; 11 positions match TRBD1. V gave up 5 bases and J gave up 0 bases; unmatched junction bases: 11. This CDR3 spans 18 amino acids. Germline-derived CDR1 and CDR2 are MNHNY and SVGAGI (reference sequence). CDR3 sequence (DNA): TGTGCCAGCAGTCCTCGGACAGGGGGCGCAATCCCTAACTATGGCTACACCTTC. Its protein is CASSPRTGGAIPNYGYTF.

This clonotype was counted many times. The chain combines TRBV20-1 with TRBJ2-7; the match to TRBD2 covers 11 bases. Germline V gives CDR1 DFQATT, CDR2 SNEGSKA (reference sequence). The J segment lost 0 bases and the V segment lost 2 bases, leaving 6 bases of the junction unmatched. The CDR3 runs to 16 residues. The CDR3 DNA reads TGCAGTGCTAGACCTATAGCGGGGGGGAGCTCCTACGAGCAGTACTTC. Translating it yields CSARPIAGGSSYEQYF.

This clonotype occurred many times. The CDR3 here is CASRNRDRGLNEQYF. The CDR3 DNA reads as TGTGCCAGCAGAAACCGGGACAGGGGGCTGAACGAGCAGTACTTC. This rearrangement joins TRBV5-6 to TRBJ2-7; 12 nucleotides align to TRBD1. V was clipped by 5 bases and J by 5 bases; unmatched bases: 8. This CDR3 has 15 residues. The V gene's germline CDR1 is SGHDT and CDR2 YYEEEE.

This clonotype was picked up a small number of times. Being one base from a much bigger clone, this may be a read error. The V gene is TRBV27, the J gene TRBJ1-1; D uncertain. Trimming pared 7 bases from V and 7 bases from J, leaving 13 bases between. Germline loops: CDR1 MNHEY, CDR2 SMNVEV (reference sequence). The CDR3 extends over 12 amino acids. This CDR3 reads CASTERVVEAFF. The CDR3 DNA reads TGTGCCAGCACGGAAAGGGTTGTTGAAGCTTTCTTT.

For this clonotype: A much larger clone sits a single nucleotide away, making a read error possible. The chain combines TRBV2 with TRBJ2-7; TRBD2 is a possible D gene (5 bases). Deletions cut 7 bases from V and 3 bases from J, with 19 bases between. CDR1 and CDR2 (germline): SNHLY, FYNNEI. The CDR3 has 15 amino acids. This CDR3 reads CASTVLRETDYEQYF. The CDR3 DNA reads TGTGCCAGCACGGTCCTCCGGGAAACAGACTACGAGCAGTACTTC.